This T cell receptor (beta chain) was sequenced for a study of T cells in Graves' hyperthyroidism and ophthalmopathy. Overall study context: Peripheral blood was drawn at first diagnosis, prior to all treatment.

From less than 13 ml of fresh peripheral blood, PBMCs were isolated. The CDR3 regions of TCR beta were amplified from RNA transcripts. A set of HTBI primers served as the primers for a first-round RT-PCR of the TCR CDR3. Via MiXCR, TCRdb re-called the multiplex PCR reads, giving one row per CDR3 protein. Here the sample spans 360,000 or so distinct CDR3 sequences, less than 20% being singletons. This clonotype was detected only once. This clonotype was sampled from a woman in her thirties or forties with Graves' ophthalmopathy. Sequencing was carried out using blood.

This chain's CDR3 is CAPLVVNTEAFF. In DNA, the CDR3 is TGTGCCCCCCTGGTGGTGAACACTGAAGCTTTCTTT. The genes are TRBV24-1 and TRBJ1-1; D is uncertain. CDR1 and CDR2 (germline): KGHDR, SFDVKD. V was shortened by 12 bases and J by 0 bases, with 10 bases between the two germline ends. The CDR3 runs to 12 residues.